This TCR beta chain was sequenced during a study of Ad26.COV2.S vaccination and SARS-CoV-2 variants. Study in general: Ad26.COV2.S was injected intramuscularly once or twice, 56 days apart. Study-wide points: Non-spike TCR breadth showed similarity between vaccine and placebo recipients.

V dropped 0 bases and J dropped 0 bases, with 10 bases sitting between them. The germline gives CDR1 SGHRS, CDR2 YFSETQ. The CDR3 contains 15 residues. Some clones are missing from TCRdb's copy, which holds only in-frame ones; the method was immunoSEQ multiplex PCR. The data contain roughly 320,000 clones, about 86% of them singletons. Details on this clone: What it recognizes is unknown.

This sample's treatment: some 20 received Ad26.COV2.S at low or high dose, single or two shots; five or six received placebo; per-sample allocation not given. All samples were drawn on day 63, counting from the first vaccine or placebo injection. An Ad26 vector carrying the Wuhan-strain SARS-CoV-2 spike served as the vaccine. The receptor's source is a person aged 18-60 years who received the Ad26.COV2.S COVID-19 vaccine or a placebo. The chain couples TRBV5-1 to TRBJ2-7; D perhaps matches TRBD2 (6 bases). The sequenced sample was peripheral blood, obtained in a trial of Ad26.COV2.S vaccine versus placebo. CDR3: CASSLVVGGSYEQYF. In nucleotides, the CDR3 is TGCGCCAGCAGCTTGGTGGTGGGGGGCTCCTACGAGCAGTACTTC. Complete variable domain (other parts from reference TRBV5-1 and TRBJ2-7): KAGVTQTPRYLIKTRGQQVTLSCSPISGHRSVSWYQQTPGQGLQFLFEYFSETQRNKGNFPGRFSGRQFSNSRSEMNVSTLELGDSALYLCASSLVVGGSYEQYFGPGTRLTVT.